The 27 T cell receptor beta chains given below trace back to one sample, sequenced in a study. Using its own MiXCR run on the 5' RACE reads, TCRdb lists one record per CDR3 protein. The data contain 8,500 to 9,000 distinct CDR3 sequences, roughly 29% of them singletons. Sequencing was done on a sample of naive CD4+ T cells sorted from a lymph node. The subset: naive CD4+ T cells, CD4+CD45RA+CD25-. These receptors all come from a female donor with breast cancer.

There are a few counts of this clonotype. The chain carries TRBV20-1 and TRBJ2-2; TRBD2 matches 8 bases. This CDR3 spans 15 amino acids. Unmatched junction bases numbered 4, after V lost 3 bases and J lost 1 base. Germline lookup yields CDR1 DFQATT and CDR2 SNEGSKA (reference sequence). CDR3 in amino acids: CSASPGRGNTGELFF. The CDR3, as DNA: TGCAGTGCTAGCCCCGGGAGGGGGAACACCGGGGAGCTGTTTTTT.

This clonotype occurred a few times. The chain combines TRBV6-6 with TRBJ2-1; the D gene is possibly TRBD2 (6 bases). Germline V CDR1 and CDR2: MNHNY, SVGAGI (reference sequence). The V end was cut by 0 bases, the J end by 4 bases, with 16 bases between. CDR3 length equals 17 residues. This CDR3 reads CASSYSGVGGIYNEQFF. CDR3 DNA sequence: TGTGCCAGCAGTTACTCAGGGGTAGGCGGGATATACAATGAGCAGTTCTTC.

The CDR3 protein is CASSYSMASSYNSPLHF. The CDR3 DNA is TGTGCCAGCAGTTACTCGATGGCGAGCTCCTATAATTCACCCCTCCACTTT. The chain combines TRBV6-2 or TRBV6-3 with TRBJ1-6, with no clear D. Trimming cost V 0 bases and J 0 bases, with 9 bases left between them. The CDR3 consists of 17 residues. Germline V lookup: CDR1 MNHEY, CDR2 SVGEGT.

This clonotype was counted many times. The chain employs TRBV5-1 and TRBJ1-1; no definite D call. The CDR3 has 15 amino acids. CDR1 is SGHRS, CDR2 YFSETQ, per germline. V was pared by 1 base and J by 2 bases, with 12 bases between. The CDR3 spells CASSLRPKLNTEAFF. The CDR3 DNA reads TGCGCCAGCAGCTTGCGGCCCAAACTCAACACTGAAGCTTTCTTT.

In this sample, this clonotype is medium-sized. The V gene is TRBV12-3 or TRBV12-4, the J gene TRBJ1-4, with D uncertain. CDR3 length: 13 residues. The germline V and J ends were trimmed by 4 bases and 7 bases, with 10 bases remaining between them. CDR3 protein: CASSSRETEKLFF. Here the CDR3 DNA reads TGTGCCAGCAGTTCGCGGGAGACTGAAAAACTGTTTTTT.

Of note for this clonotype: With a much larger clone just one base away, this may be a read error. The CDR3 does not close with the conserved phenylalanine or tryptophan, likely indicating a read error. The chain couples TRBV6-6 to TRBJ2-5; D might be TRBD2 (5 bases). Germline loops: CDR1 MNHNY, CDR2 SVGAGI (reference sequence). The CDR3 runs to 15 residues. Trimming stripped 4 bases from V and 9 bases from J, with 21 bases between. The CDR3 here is CASSSRPGLAVAQYS. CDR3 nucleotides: TGTGCCAGCAGTTCCAGACCAGGACTGGCGGTCGCCCAGTACTCC.

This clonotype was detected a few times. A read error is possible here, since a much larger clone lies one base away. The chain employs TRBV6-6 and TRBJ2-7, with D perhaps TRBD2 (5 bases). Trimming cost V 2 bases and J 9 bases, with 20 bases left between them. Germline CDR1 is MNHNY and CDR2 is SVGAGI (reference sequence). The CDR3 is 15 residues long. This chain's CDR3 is CASSYPPGEQVGQYF. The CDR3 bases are TGTGCCAGCAGTTACCCGCCTGGGGAGCAAGTCGGGCAGTACTTC.

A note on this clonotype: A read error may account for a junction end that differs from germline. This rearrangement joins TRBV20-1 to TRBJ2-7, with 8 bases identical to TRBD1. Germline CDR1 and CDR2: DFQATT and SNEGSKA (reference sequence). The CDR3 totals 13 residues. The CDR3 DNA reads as TGCTGTGCACCGGGACAGGAGGAATACGAGCAGTACTTC. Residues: CCAPGQEEYEQYF.

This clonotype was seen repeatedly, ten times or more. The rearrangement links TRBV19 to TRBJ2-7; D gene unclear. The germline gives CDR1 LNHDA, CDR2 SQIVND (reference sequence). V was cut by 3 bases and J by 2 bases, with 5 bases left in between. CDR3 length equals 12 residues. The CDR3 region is CASSISPYEQYF. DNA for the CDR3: TGTGCCAGTAGTATCTCCCCCTACGAGCAGTACTTC.

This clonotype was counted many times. In DNA, the CDR3 is TGTGCCAGCAGCTTCTCACAGGGGGGCTCCTACGAGCAGTACTTC. This encodes CASSFSQGGSYEQYF. The chain recombines TRBV11-2 with TRBJ2-7, with TRBD1 matching over 8 bases. CDR1 and CDR2 (germline): SGHAT, FQNNGV. The V gene end was trimmed by 3 bases and the J gene end by 0 bases; junction bases not matched to a gene: 4. The CDR3 totals 15 residues.

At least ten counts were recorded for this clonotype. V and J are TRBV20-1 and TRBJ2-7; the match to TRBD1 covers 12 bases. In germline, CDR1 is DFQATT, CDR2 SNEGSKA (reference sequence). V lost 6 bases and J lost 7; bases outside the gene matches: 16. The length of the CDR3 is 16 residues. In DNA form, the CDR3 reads TGCAGTGCGTTGACCCCCCCGGGACAGGGGGCGCAAGAGCAGTACTTC. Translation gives CSALTPPGQGAQEQYF.

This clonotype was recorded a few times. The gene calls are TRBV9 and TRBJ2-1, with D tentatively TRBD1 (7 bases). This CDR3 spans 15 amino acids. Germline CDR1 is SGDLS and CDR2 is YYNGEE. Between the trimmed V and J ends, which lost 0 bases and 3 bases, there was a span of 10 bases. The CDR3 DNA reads TGTGCCAGCAGCGTAGGCGGGACAGTCTACAATGAGCAGTTCTTC. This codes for CASSVGGTVYNEQFF. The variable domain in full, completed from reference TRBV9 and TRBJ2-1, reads DSGVTQTPKHLITATGQRVTLRCSPRSGDLSVYWYQQSLDQGLQFLIQYYNGEERAKGNILERFSAQQFPDLHSELNLSSLELGDSALYFCASSVGGTVYNEQFFGPGTRLTVL.

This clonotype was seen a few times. CDR3 sequence: CASSSRPGQGNNEQFF. CDR3 bases: TGTGCCAGCAGTTCGCGACCGGGACAGGGCAACAATGAGCAGTTCTTC. This chain joins TRBV7-6 and TRBJ2-1, with 9 bases matching TRBD1. The CDR3 runs to 16 residues. V dropped 6 bases and J dropped 5; count of bases not matched to a gene: 11. The germline CDR1 and CDR2 sequences are SGHVS and FNYEAQ.

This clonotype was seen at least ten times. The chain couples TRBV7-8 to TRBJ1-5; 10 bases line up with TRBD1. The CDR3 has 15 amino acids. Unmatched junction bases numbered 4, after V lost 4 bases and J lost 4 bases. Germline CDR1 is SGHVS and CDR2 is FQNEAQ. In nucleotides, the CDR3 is TGTGCCAGCAGCTCCCAGGACAGGGGGAATCAGCCCCAGCATTTT. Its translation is CASSSQDRGNQPQHF.

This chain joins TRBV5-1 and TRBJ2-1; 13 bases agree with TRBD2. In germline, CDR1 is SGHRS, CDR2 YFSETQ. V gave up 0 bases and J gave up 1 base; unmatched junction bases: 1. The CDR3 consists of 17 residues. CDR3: CASSLGLAGGSYNEQFF. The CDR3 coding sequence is TGCGCCAGCAGCTTGGGACTAGCGGGAGGTTCCTACAATGAGCAGTTCTTC.

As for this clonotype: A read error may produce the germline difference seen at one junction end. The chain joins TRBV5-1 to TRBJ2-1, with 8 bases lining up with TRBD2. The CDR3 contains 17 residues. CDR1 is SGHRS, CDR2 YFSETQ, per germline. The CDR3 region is CAGRVEGRGSGNYEQFF. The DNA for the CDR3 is TGCGCCGGCAGAGTGGAGGGTCGGGGTAGCGGGAATTATGAGCAGTTCTTT. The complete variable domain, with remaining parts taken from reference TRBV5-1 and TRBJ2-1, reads KAGVTQTPRYLIKTRGQQVTLSCSPISGHRSVSWYQQTPGQGLQFLFEYFSETQRNKGNFPGRFSGRQFSNSRSEMNVSTLELGDSALYLCAGRVEGRGSGNYEQFFGPGTRLTVL.

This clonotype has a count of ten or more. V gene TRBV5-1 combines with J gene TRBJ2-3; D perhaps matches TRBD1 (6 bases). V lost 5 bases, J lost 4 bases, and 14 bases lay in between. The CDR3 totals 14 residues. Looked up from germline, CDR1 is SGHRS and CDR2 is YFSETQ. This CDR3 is CASRPSKGADTQYF. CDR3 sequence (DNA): TGCGCCAGCAGACCTAGTAAGGGGGCAGATACGCAGTATTTT. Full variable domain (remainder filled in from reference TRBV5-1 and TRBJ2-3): KAGVTQTPRYLIKTRGQQVTLSCSPISGHRSVSWYQQTPGQGLQFLFEYFSETQRNKGNFPGRFSGRQFSNSRSEMNVSTLELGDSALYLCASRPSKGADTQYFGPGTRLTVL.

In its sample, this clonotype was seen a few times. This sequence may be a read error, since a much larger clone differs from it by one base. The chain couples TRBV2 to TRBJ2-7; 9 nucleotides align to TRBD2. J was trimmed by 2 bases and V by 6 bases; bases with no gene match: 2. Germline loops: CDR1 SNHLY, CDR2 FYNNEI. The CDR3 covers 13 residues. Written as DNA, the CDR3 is TGTGCCAGCAGGCCTAGCGGGGCCTACGAGCAGTACTTC. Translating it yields CASRPSGAYEQYF.

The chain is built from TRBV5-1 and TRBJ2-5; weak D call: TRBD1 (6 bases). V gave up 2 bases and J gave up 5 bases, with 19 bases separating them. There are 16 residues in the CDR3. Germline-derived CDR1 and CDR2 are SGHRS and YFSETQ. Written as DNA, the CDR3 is TGCGCCAGCAGCTTACCGGGACAAGCCGGGCGGGAGACCCAGTACTTC. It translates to CASSLPGQAGRETQYF.

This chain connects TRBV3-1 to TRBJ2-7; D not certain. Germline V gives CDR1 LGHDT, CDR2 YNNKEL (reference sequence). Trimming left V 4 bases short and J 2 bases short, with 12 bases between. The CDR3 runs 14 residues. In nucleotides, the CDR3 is TGTGCCAGCAGCCTAGGCTCTAAGGCCTACGAGCAGTACTTC. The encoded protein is CASSLGSKAYEQYF.

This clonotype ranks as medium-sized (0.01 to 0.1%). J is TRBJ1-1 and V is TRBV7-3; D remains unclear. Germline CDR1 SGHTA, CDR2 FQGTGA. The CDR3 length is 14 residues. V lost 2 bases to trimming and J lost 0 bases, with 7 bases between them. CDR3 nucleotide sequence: TGTGCCAGCAGCTTAGAGCCCGTGAACACTGAAGCTTTCTTT. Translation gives CASSLEPVNTEAFF.

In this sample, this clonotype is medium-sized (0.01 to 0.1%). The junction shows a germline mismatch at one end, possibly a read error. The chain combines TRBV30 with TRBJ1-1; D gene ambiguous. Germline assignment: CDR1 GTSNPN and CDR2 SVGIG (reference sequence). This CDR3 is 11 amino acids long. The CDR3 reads CAWNKNPEAFF. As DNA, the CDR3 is TGTGCCTGGAACAAGAACCCTGAAGCTTTCTTT.

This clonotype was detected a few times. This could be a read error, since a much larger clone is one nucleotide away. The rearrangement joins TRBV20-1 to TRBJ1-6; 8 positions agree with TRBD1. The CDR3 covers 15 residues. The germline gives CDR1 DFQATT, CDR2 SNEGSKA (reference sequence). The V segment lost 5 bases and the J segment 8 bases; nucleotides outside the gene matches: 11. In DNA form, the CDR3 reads TGCAGTGCTTCGGACAGGGAGGGGTATGATTCACCCCTCCACTTT. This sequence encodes CSASDREGYDSPLHF.

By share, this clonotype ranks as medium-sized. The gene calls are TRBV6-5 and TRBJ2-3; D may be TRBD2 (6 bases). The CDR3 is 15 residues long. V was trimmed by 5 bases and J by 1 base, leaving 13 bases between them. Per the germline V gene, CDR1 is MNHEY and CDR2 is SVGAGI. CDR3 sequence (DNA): TGTGCCAGCAGTAACCGGGGGATTCGCACAGATACGCAGTATTTT. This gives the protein CASSNRGIRTDTQYF.

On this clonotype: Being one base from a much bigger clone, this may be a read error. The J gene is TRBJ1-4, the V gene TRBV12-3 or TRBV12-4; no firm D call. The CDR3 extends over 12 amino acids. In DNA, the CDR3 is TGTGCCAGCAGTTTAAGTATTGAAAAACTGGTTTTT. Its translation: CASSLSIEKLVF.

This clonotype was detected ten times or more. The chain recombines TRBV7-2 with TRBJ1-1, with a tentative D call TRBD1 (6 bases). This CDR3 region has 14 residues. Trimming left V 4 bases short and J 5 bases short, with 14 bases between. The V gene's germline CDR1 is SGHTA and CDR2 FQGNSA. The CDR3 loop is CASSSQGGKTEAFF. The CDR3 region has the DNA TGTGCCAGCAGCTCACAGGGAGGAAAGACTGAAGCTTTCTTT.

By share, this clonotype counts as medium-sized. The CDR3 region has the DNA TGTGCCAGCATACAGCCGGTGGACAATGAGCAGTTCTTC. This translates into CASIQPVDNEQFF. This rearrangement joins TRBV6-2 or TRBV6-3 to TRBJ2-1; D not resolved. The ends were cut back, 7 bases at V and 5 bases at J, with 12 bases in the middle. This CDR3 comprises 13 residues. The germline V gene encodes CDR1 MNHEY and CDR2 SVGEGT.